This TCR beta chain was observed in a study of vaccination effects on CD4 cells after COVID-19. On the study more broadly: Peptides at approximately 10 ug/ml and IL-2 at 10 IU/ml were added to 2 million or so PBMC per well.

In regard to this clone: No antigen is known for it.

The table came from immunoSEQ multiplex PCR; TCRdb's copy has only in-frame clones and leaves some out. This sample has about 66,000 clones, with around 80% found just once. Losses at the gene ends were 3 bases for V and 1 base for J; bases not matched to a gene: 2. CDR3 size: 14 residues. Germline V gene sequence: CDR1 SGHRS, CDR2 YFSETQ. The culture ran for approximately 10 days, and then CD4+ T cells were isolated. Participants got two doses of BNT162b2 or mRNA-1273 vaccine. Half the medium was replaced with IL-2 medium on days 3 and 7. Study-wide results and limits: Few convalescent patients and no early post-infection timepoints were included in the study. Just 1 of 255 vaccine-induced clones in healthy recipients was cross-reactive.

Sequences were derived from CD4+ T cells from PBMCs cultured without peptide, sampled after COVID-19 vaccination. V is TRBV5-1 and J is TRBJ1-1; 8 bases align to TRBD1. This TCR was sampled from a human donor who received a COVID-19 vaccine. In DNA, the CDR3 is TGCGCCAGCAGCTCACAGGGGGGGAACACTGAAGCTTTCTTT. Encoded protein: CASSSQGGNTEAFF.